These T cell receptor beta chains were read from a single sample in a study of T cell responses to AZD1222 COVID-19 vaccine. Only in-frame clones appear in the TCRdb table, and some are missing; sequencing was by immunoSEQ multiplex PCR. This table holds 97,000 or so clones, around 83% found once. This specimen consisted of peripheral blood, obtained on day 0 of AZD1222 vaccination. The source is an adult in good health. Each CDR3 is given with its conserved first and last residue. A D gene is named only where the DNA matches it firmly. Where a row states a size, it is once, few, many or the class of an expanded clone; other rows omit it.

clone size: .; J gene: TRBJ1-2; V gene: TRBV6-5; D gene: .; CDR3 DNA: TGTGCCAGCCGCCGGGGGGCGAACTATGGCTACACCTTC; CDR3 protein: CASRRGANYGYTF
clone size: once; J gene: TRBJ2-7; V gene: TRBV5-1; D gene: TRBD2; CDR3 DNA: TGCGCCAGCAGCCACGTGGCGGGAGGCCCCTACGAGCAGTACTTC; CDR3 protein: CASSHVAGGPYEQYF
clone size: .; J gene: TRBJ2-2; V gene: TRBV29-1; D gene: .; CDR3 DNA: TGCAGCGTTGGCTGGGGGCCCGGGGAGCTGTTTTTT; CDR3 protein: CSVGWGPGELFF
clone size: once; J gene: TRBJ1-5; V gene: TRBV21-1; D gene: .; CDR3 DNA: TGTGCCAGCAGGCCTACTACAGGGGGCAATCAGCCCCAGCATTTT; CDR3 protein: CASRPTTGGNQPQHF
clone size: .; J gene: TRBJ2-7; V gene: TRBV27; D gene: TRBD2; CDR3 DNA: TGTGCCAGCAGTTCCCCAGGACTAGCGGGAGTTTACGAGCAGTACTTC; CDR3 protein: CASSSPGLAGVYEQYF
clone size: .; J gene: TRBJ2-3; V gene: TRBV28; D gene: TRBD1; CDR3 DNA: TGTGCCAGCAGTTTAAAGGACAGGACCCCAGATACGCAGTATTTT; CDR3 protein: CASSLKDRTPDTQYF
clone size: .; J gene: TRBJ2-1; V gene: TRBV24-1; D gene: TRBD1; CDR3 DNA: TGTGCCACCAGTGATTTGAAGGGGGCGGATGAGCAGTTCTTC; CDR3 protein: CATSDLKGADEQFF
clone size: .; J gene: TRBJ1-4; V gene: TRBV2; D gene: .; CDR3 DNA: TGTGCCAGCATGAACAGGGTGAGGAATGAAAAACTGTTTTTT; CDR3 protein: CASMNRVRNEKLFF
clone size: .; J gene: TRBJ1-2; V gene: TRBV5-6; D gene: .; CDR3 DNA: TGTGCCAGCACCTTCGGGGACGCTAACTATGGCTACACCTTC; CDR3 protein: CASTFGDANYGYTF
clone size: once; J gene: TRBJ1-3; V gene: TRBV15; D gene: TRBD1; CDR3 DNA: TGTGCCACCAGCAGAACACAGGGGGCCTCTGGAAACACCATATATTTT; CDR3 protein: CATSRTQGASGNTIYF
clone size: .; J gene: TRBJ1-6; V gene: TRBV3-1/TRBV3-2; D gene: .; CDR3 DNA: TGTGCCAGCAGCCAAGAAGGTAGTAGTTTTTATAATTCACCCCTCCACTTT; CDR3 protein: CASSQEGSSFYNSPLHF
clone size: .; J gene: TRBJ2-1; V gene: TRBV28; D gene: TRBD2; CDR3 DNA: TGTGCCAGCAGTTCCGGGACTACTCCAAATGAGCAGTTCTTC; CDR3 protein: CASSSGTTPNEQFF
clone size: once; J gene: TRBJ1-5; V gene: TRBV27; D gene: .; CDR3 DNA: TGTGCCAGCAGTTTAAACCCAGGGATGAGCAATCAGCCCCAGCATTTT; CDR3 protein: CASSLNPGMSNQPQHF
clone size: .; J gene: TRBJ1-1; V gene: TRBV5-1; D gene: .; CDR3 DNA: TGCGCCAGCAGCTTGGCCCGGGGGAACACTGAAGCTTTCTTT; CDR3 protein: CASSLARGNTEAFF
clone size: .; J gene: TRBJ2-3; V gene: TRBV7-9; D gene: TRBD2; CDR3 DNA: TGTGCCAGCAGCCCACGGCCTGGGACTAGCGGCTACACAGATACGCAGTATTTT; CDR3 protein: CASSPRPGTSGYTDTQYF
clone size: once; J gene: TRBJ1-1; V gene: TRBV19; D gene: TRBD1; CDR3 DNA: TGTGCCAGTACCCAGGGGGCGCGCACTGAAGCTTTCTTT; CDR3 protein: CASTQGARTEAFF
clone size: .; J gene: TRBJ2-1; V gene: TRBV7-3; D gene: .; CDR3 DNA: TGTGCCAGCAGCACCCACGGCGGGACAGCCTACAATGAGCAGTTCTTC; CDR3 protein: CASSTHGGTAYNEQFF
clone size: .; J gene: TRBJ2-1; V gene: TRBV19; D gene: .; CDR3 DNA: TGTGCCAGTAGTATAGGAGGGTCCCGGGAGAATGAGCAGTTCTTC; CDR3 protein: CASSIGGSRENEQFF
clone size: .; J gene: TRBJ2-3; V gene: TRBV24-1; D gene: TRBD2; CDR3 DNA: TGTGCCACCAGGGGGACTAGCGGGCCCACAGATACGCAGTATTTT; CDR3 protein: CATRGTSGPTDTQYF
clone size: .; J gene: TRBJ2-6; V gene: TRBV5-5; D gene: .; CDR3 DNA: TGTGCCAGCAGCCCGAGGGTGGGACTCTCTGGGGCCAACGTCCTGACTTTC; CDR3 protein: CASSPRVGLSGANVLTF
clone size: .; J gene: TRBJ1-1; V gene: TRBV30; D gene: .; CDR3 DNA: TGTGCCTGGAGAATTTTCGGGAAGAAGAACACTGAAGCTTTCTTT; CDR3 protein: CAWRIFGKKNTEAFF
clone size: .; J gene: TRBJ1-1; V gene: TRBV12-3/TRBV12-4; D gene: .; CDR3 DNA: TGTGCCAGCAGTTTAGCGACATCCGAAGCTTTCTTT; CDR3 protein: CASSLATSEAFF
clone size: once; J gene: TRBJ2-7; V gene: TRBV4-3; D gene: TRBD2; CDR3 DNA: TGCGCCAGCAGCCAAGATTTAGCGGGGGGGACCTACGAGCAGTACTTC; CDR3 protein: CASSQDLAGGTYEQYF